The T cell receptor beta chain under discussion was sequenced for a study of T cell responses to AZD1222 COVID-19 vaccine. Study observations and caveats: Only after the peak T cell response were repertoires sampled. As reported, nearly half of all spike-specific TCRs target variant regions that are unmutated.

V lost 4 bases, J lost 0 bases, and 13 bases lay in between. The CDR3 length is 16 residues. Germline CDR1 and CDR2: SNHLY and FYNNEI. Remarks on this clone: No antigen is known for it.

Assay: immunoSEQ multiplex PCR; the TCRdb copy retains only in-frame clones and omits some. The table has 150,000 to 160,000 clones, just over 90% seen once. This clonotype was obtained from an adult in good health. Sequencing used peripheral blood, obtained on day 0 of AZD1222 vaccination. The chain uses TRBV2 and TRBJ1-3; no clear D. CDR3 region: CASSVASSPSGNTIYF. DNA for the CDR3: TGTGCCAGCAGTGTAGCCAGTTCCCCCTCTGGAAACACCATATATTTT.